The 30 T cell receptor beta chains given below trace back to one sample, sequenced in a study of blood T cell repertoires in COVID-19. Clones were read by immunoSEQ multiplex PCR, and TCRdb kept only the in-frame ones, dropping some. The table has about 180,000 clones, 89% seen once. Sample: PBMCs or T cells enriched from blood (not recorded which). The origin of the receptors is a woman in her thirties or forties with acute COVID-19.

The chain joins TRBV5-1 to TRBJ1-1; D may be TRBD1 (6 bases). Per germline, CDR1 SGHRS and CDR2 YFSETQ. V lost 0 bases and J 5 bases, leaving 17 bases between the germline ends. The CDR3 has 16 amino acids. CDR3 DNA: TGCGCCAGCAGCTTGGCGGGACAACTTTCGGGGACTGAAGCTTTCTTT. Protein product: CASSLAGQLSGTEAFF.

The rearrangement joins TRBV2 to TRBJ2-1; 7 bases are shared with TRBD2. The germline gives CDR1 SNHLY, CDR2 FYNNEI. The length of the CDR3 is 16 residues. Trimming at V came to 4 bases and at J to 1 base, leaving 7 bases not matched to a gene. The CDR3 spells CASSGSLADSYNEQFF. Here the CDR3 DNA reads TGTGCCAGCAGTGGGTCTCTAGCGGATTCCTACAATGAGCAGTTCTTC.

The chain uses TRBV5-1 and TRBJ2-4; 8 nucleotides line up with TRBD1. The trim removed 4 bases at V and 9 bases at J, leaving 15 bases unmatched. Germline V CDR1 and CDR2: SGHRS, YFSETQ. The CDR3 length is 16 residues. The chain's CDR3 is CASSLGQGGGKRIQYF. The CDR3 nucleotides are TGCGCCAGCAGCCTCGGACAGGGTGGGGGAAAACGCATTCAGTACTTC.

The chain employs TRBV6-5 and TRBJ1-4, with TRBD1 as a possible D gene (5 bases). The length of the CDR3 is 14 residues. V was clipped by 6 bases and J by 8 bases, with 16 bases between them. Germline values: CDR1 MNHEY, CDR2 SVGAGI. The chain's CDR3 is CASRGGALGEKLFF. The CDR3 DNA reads as TGTGCCAGCAGGGGAGGGGCCCTGGGGGAAAAACTGTTTTTT.

The chain has TRBV5-1 and TRBJ2-7; tentative D call: TRBD1 (5 bases). The CDR3 is 13 residues long. V was shortened by 0 bases and J by 9 bases, with 13 bases between the two germline ends. Germline assignment: CDR1 SGHRS and CDR2 YFSETQ. CDR3 sequence reads: CASSLDLQGRQYF. CDR3 sequence (DNA): TGCGCCAGCAGCTTGGATCTTCAGGGAAGGCAGTACTTC.

The chain uses TRBV2 and TRBJ2-2; D gene ambiguous. The CDR3 runs to 15 residues. Trimming removed 7 bases at V and 3 bases at J, with 15 bases between. CDR1 and CDR2 (germline): SNHLY, FYNNEI. The CDR3 DNA reads as TGTGCCAGCAAGCTCCACCAAACGGACACCGGGGAGCTGTTTTTT. This encodes CASKLHQTDTGELFF.

J is TRBJ1-1 and V is TRBV11-1; TRBD1 aligns across 8 bases. The CDR3 has 14 residues. Unmatched junction bases numbered 1, after V lost 3 bases and J lost 1 base. Germline CDR1 SGHAT, CDR2 FQDESV (reference sequence). The CDR3 bases are TGTGCCAGCAGCTTGGGGACAGGGAACACTGAAGCTTTCTTT. Translation: CASSLGTGNTEAFF.

This clone was found a few times. CDR3: CAWKSTTGSGNTIYF. The CDR3 DNA is TGTGCCTGGAAATCTACGACAGGGAGTGGAAACACCATATATTTT. This chain uses TRBV30 with TRBJ1-3, with 7 bases matching TRBD1. CDR3 length: 15 residues. CDR1 is GTSNPN, CDR2 SVGIG, per germline (reference sequence). The ends lost 4 bases at V and 3 bases at J; junction bases unmatched: 9.

This sequence joins TRBV9 and TRBJ2-1; TRBD2 matches at 10 bases. Germline V gene sequence: CDR1 SGDLS, CDR2 YYNGEE. This CDR3 comprises 17 residues. J gave up 5 bases and V 4 bases, and 12 bases lay outside the gene matches. This CDR3 is CASSPGGTSADDNEQFF. The CDR3 DNA follows: TGTGCCAGCAGCCCAGGGGGGACTAGCGCCGACGACAATGAGCAGTTCTTC.

V is TRBV2 and J is TRBJ2-5, with TRBD1 matching 7 bases. This CDR3 has 16 residues. The germline gives CDR1 SNHLY, CDR2 FYNNEI. The V segment lost 6 bases and the J segment 5 bases; nucleotides outside the gene matches: 15. The CDR3 region is CASRDPRTGPLETQYF. Here the CDR3 DNA reads TGTGCCAGCAGGGACCCTCGGACAGGCCCTCTGGAGACCCAGTACTTC. The complete variable domain, with remaining parts taken from reference TRBV2 and TRBJ2-5, reads EPEVTQTPSHQVTQMGQEVILRCVPISNHLYFYWYRQILGQKVEFLVSFYNNEISEKSEIFDDQFSVERPDGSNFTLKIRSTKLEDSAMYFCASRDPRTGPLETQYFGPGTRLLVL.

The V and J genes are TRBV2 and TRBJ2-1; the D gene is possibly TRBD1 (5 bases). Germline V gives CDR1 SNHLY, CDR2 FYNNEI. The CDR3 length is 15 residues. The ends were cut back, 7 bases at V and 0 bases at J, with 13 bases in the middle. CDR3 coding DNA: TGTGCCAGCATTGGACATTCGAGCTCCTACAATGAGCAGTTCTTC. The encoded protein is CASIGHSSSYNEQFF.

The rearrangement joins TRBV3-1 (or the pseudogene TRBV3-2) to TRBJ2-7, with 8 nucleotides matching TRBD2. The V gene end was trimmed by 6 bases and the J gene end by 4 bases; junction bases not matched to a gene: 29. Germline V gene sequence: CDR1 LGHDT, CDR2 YNNKEL (reference sequence). The CDR3 is 21 residues long. The CDR3 spells CASSQNPRHGFIAGILYEQYF. The DNA of the CDR3 is TGTGCCAGCAGTCAAAACCCCCGACACGGTTTTATAGCGGGAATTTTGTACGAGCAGTACTTC.

This clone was seen only once. The V gene is TRBV28, the J gene TRBJ1-5, with TRBD1 identical over 7 bases. Germline V gives CDR1 MDHEN, CDR2 SYDVKM. V lost 2 bases and J lost 0; bases outside the gene matches: 4. This CDR3 is 16 amino acids long. CDR3 nucleotide sequence: TGTGCCAGCAGTTTAAAGGGACAGCATAGCAATCAGCCCCAGCATTTT. Translation gives CASSLKGQHSNQPQHF.

The CDR3 protein is CASSVGQSNQPQHF. Written as DNA, the CDR3 is TGTGCCAGCAGCGTGGGGCAGAGCAATCAGCCCCAGCATTTT. V and J are TRBV9 and TRBJ1-5, with a weak D call TRBD1 (5 bases). CDR1 and CDR2 from the germline V gene are SGDLS and YYNGEE. With 2 bases removed from V and 1 base from J, the gap between germline ends came to 7 bases. The CDR3 spans 14 residues.

The V call is TRBV7-8, the J call TRBJ2-3; 9 bases are shared with TRBD1. This CDR3 comprises 15 residues. Trimming cost V 3 bases and J 1 base; bases outside gene matches: 2. CDR1 SGHVS and CDR2 FQNEAQ come from the germline V gene. The CDR3 nucleotides are TGTGCCAGCAGCTTCCGACAGGGGGGCACAGATACGCAGTATTTT. This encodes CASSFRQGGTDTQYF.

The V call is TRBV2, the J call TRBJ2-7; TRBD1 agrees at 11 bases. The CDR3 runs to 15 residues. Losses at the gene ends were 2 bases for V and 6 bases for J; bases not matched to a gene: 6. The germline CDR1 and CDR2 sequences are SNHLY and FYNNEI. In nucleotides, the CDR3 is TGTGCCAGCAGTGAACCGGGACAGGGGGGTCGCGAGCAGTACTTC. This sequence encodes CASSEPGQGGREQYF.

The rearrangement links TRBV7-9 to TRBJ1-2, with a weak D call TRBD1 (6 bases). This CDR3 comprises 15 residues. The germline V gene encodes CDR1 SEHNR and CDR2 FQNEAQ (reference sequence). The ends were cut back, 1 base at V and 6 bases at J, with 15 bases in the middle. The CDR3 region is CASSLGKGGEDGYTF. Written as DNA, the CDR3 is TGTGCCAGCAGCTTAGGGAAAGGGGGAGAAGATGGCTACACCTTC.

The V and J genes are TRBV19 and TRBJ2-1, with TRBD2 matching over 10 bases. The CDR3 is made up of 16 amino acids. Trimming removed 4 bases from V and 2 bases from J; junction bases left unmatched: 5. The V gene's germline CDR1 is LNHDA and CDR2 SQIVND (reference sequence). The CDR3 sequence is CASSNRAGGTYNEQFF. The CDR3 nucleotides are TGTGCCAGTAGTAACAGAGCGGGGGGGACCTACAATGAGCAGTTCTTC.

The rearrangement links TRBV4-1 to TRBJ2-7; 11 nucleotides line up with TRBD2. Per germline, CDR1 MGHRA and CDR2 YSYEKL. CDR3 length: 16 residues. Trimming at V came to 1 base and at J to 6 bases, leaving 8 bases not matched to a gene. In DNA, the CDR3 is TGCGCCAGCAGCCAAGGTAGCGGGGGGGCCGCACCCGAGCAGTACTTC. It codes for CASSQGSGGAAPEQYF.

The chain uses TRBV6-5 and TRBJ2-7, with D possibly matching TRBD1 (6 bases). In germline, CDR1 is MNHEY, CDR2 SVGAGI. Trimming left V 4 bases short and J 4 bases short, with 11 bases between. CDR3 size: 13 residues. The CDR3 nucleotides are TGTGCCAGCAGTTTGGGGGCCGGATACGAGCAGTACTTC. It specifies CASSLGAGYEQYF.

The CDR3 protein is CASSLTSSEQFF. The DNA of the CDR3 is TGCGCCAGCAGCTTGACTAGCTCTGAGCAGTTCTTC. The chain combines TRBV5-1 with TRBJ2-1, with a weak D call TRBD2 (6 bases). Germline values: CDR1 SGHRS, CDR2 YFSETQ. CDR3 length: 12 residues. Trimming stripped 1 base from V and 9 bases from J, with 8 bases between.

The V gene is TRBV4-2, the J gene TRBJ2-7; 8 nucleotides agree with TRBD2. V shed 0 bases and J 2 bases; nucleotides not matched to a gene: 6. Germline CDR1 and CDR2: LGHNA and YNFKEQ. There are 16 residues in the CDR3. The CDR3 nucleotides are TGTGCCAGCAGCCAAGAGGGGACTAGAGGAACCTACGAGCAGTACTTC. Its translation: CASSQEGTRGTYEQYF.

The chain combines TRBV30 with TRBJ1-5, with TRBD1 matching over 7 bases. This CDR3 contains 12 residues. Germline V CDR1 and CDR2: GTSNPN, SVGIG (reference sequence). V dropped 5 bases and J dropped 2; count of bases not matched to a gene: 0. The CDR3 bases are TGTGCCTGGGGGACAGGCAATCAGCCCCAGCATTTT. Translating gives CAWGTGNQPQHF.

The V gene is TRBV5-5, the J gene TRBJ2-6, with D possibly being TRBD1 (6 bases). The V gene lost 4 bases and the J gene lost 1 base, with 12 bases spanning the gap. The germline CDR1 and CDR2 sequences are SGHKS and YYEKEE (reference sequence). This CDR3 is built from 16 residues. CDR3 loop: CASSTRGESGANVLTF. The CDR3 nucleotides read TGTGCCAGCAGCACCAGGGGAGAGTCTGGGGCCAACGTCCTGACTTTC.

The V and J genes are TRBV24-1 and TRBJ1-2; D is unresolved. Germline V gene sequence: CDR1 KGHDR, CDR2 SFDVKD. The CDR3 has 12 amino acids. Trimming took off 4 bases at V and 3 bases at J, with 5 bases between the two ends. CDR3 region: CATSEGDYGYTF. The CDR3 bases are TGTGCCACCAGTGAGGGCGACTATGGCTACACCTTC.

J is TRBJ1-5 and V is TRBV19; 7 bases match TRBD1. Germline-derived CDR1 and CDR2 are LNHDA and SQIVND (reference sequence). Germline trimming cut 5 bases from V and 0 bases from J; bases unmatched to any gene: 4. The CDR3 extends over 15 amino acids. CDR3 in amino acids: CASSPGTASNQPQHF. The CDR3 coding sequence is TGTGCCAGTAGTCCGGGGACAGCTAGCAATCAGCCCCAGCATTTT.

The V call is TRBV7-2, the J call TRBJ2-5; a possible D gene is TRBD2 (5 bases). Per germline, CDR1 SGHTA and CDR2 FQGNSA. V dropped 1 base and J dropped 2 bases, with 17 bases sitting between them. The CDR3 is 17 amino acids. The CDR3 sequence is CASSLGLLAEDQETQYF. CDR3 bases: TGTGCCAGCAGCTTAGGGCTGCTAGCAGAGGATCAAGAGACCCAGTACTTC.

This clone was seen a single time. The rearrangement joins TRBV12-5 to TRBJ2-1; D is unclear. The length of the CDR3 is 11 residues. The germline V gene encodes CDR1 LGHNT and CDR2 FRNRAP. Trimming removed 5 bases from V and 8 bases from J, with 7 bases in between. The CDR3 is CASGTRDEQFF. The CDR3 DNA is TGTGCTAGTGGTACCCGGGATGAGCAGTTCTTC.

The chain employs TRBV28 and TRBJ2-1; 7 bases line up with TRBD1. The germline V gene has CDR1 MDHEN and CDR2 SYDVKM. CDR3 length: 14 residues. With 3 bases clipped from V and 7 bases from J, the junction kept 6 bases outside the gene matches. CDR3 in amino acids: CASSLLTGWNEQFF. The CDR3 bases are TGTGCCAGCAGTTTGTTGACAGGGTGGAATGAGCAGTTCTTC.

This clone was found many times. The chain combines TRBV5-8 with TRBJ2-7, with TRBD2 as a possible D gene (5 bases). The CDR3 loop spans 15 amino acids. The germline V gene encodes CDR1 SGHTS and CDR2 YDEGEE. V lost 2 bases and J 0 bases, leaving 12 bases between the germline ends. The CDR3 coding sequence is TGTGCCAGCAGCTTTGGCCGGGGTTTCTCCTACGAGCAGTACTTC. Translation gives CASSFGRGFSYEQYF.